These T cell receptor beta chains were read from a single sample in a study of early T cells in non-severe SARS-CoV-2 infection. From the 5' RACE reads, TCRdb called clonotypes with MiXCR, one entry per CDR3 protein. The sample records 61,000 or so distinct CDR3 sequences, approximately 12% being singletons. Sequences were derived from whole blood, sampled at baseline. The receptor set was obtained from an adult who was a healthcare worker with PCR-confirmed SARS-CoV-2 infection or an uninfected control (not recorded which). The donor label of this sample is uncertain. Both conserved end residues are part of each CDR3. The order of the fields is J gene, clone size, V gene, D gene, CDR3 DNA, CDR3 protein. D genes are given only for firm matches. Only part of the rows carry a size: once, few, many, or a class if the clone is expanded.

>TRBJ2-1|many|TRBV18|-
TGTGCCAGCTCACCACGCCACGGGGGGCGGATGAATGAGCAGTTCTTC
CASSPRHGGRMNEQFF
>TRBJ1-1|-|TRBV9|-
TGTGCCAGCGGAGGGGACACTTCGACTGAAGCTTTCTTT
CASGGDTSTEAFF
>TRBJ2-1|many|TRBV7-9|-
TGTGCCAGCAGTCAACAGGGTGCTGAGCAGTTCTTC
CASSQQGAEQFF
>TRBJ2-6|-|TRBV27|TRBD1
TGTGCCAGCAGTTCGACAGGGGCTGGGGCCAACGTCCTGACTTTC
CASSSTGAGANVLTF
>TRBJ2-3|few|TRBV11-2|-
TGTGCCAGCAGCTTGATCCGGGGACTGAGCTCGGATACGCAGTATTTT
CASSLIRGLSSDTQYF
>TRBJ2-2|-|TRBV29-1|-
TGCAGCGTTGCTCGGGCCCCGAACACCGGGGAGCTGTTTTTT
CSVARAPNTGELFF
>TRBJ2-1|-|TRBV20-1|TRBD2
TGCAGTGCTAGGGCGGGGACTAGCGGGAGGGCTTACAATGAGCAGTTCTTC
CSARAGTSGRAYNEQFF
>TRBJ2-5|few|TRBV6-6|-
TGTGCCAGCAGTTACACGGAGGTGGAGACCCAGTACTTC
CASSYTEVETQYF
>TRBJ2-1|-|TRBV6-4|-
TGTGCCAGCAGTGACTCGACGGGGAAGCAGTTCTTC
CASSDSTGKQFF
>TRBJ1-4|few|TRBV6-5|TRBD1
TGTGCCAGCAGTCGTAACAGGGGGCTCGGTGAAAAACTGTTTTTT
CASSRNRGLGEKLFF
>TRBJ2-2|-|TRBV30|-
TGTGCCTGGAGGTTAGGGGGGAGCACCGGGGAGCTGTTTTTT
CAWRLGGSTGELFF
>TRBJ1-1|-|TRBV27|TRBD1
TGTGCCAGCAGTTTATCGCACAGGGGCACTGAAGCTTTCTTT
CASSLSHRGTEAFF
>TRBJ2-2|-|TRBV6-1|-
TGTGCCAGCACTCCGACAAGGACGGCCGGGGAGCTGTTTTTT
CASTPTRTAGELFF
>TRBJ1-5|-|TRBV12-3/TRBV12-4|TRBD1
TGTGCCAGCAGTTCACAGGGGCATCAGCCCCAGCATTTT
CASSSQGHQPQHF
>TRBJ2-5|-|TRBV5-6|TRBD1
TGTGCCAGCAGCTGGGGGACAGGGAAATATCAAGAGACCCAGTACTTC
CASSWGTGKYQETQYF
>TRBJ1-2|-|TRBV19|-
TGTGCCAGTAGTACTCGAACAGGATACTACACCTTC
CASSTRTGYYTF
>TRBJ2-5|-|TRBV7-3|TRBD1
TGTGCCAGCAGCTTAACCGGGACAGGGGGCAGGGAGACCCAGTACTTC
CASSLTGTGGRETQYF
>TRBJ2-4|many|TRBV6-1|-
TGTGCCAGCAGCTACAGGGTATACGAAAACATTCAGTACTTC
CASSYRVYENIQYF
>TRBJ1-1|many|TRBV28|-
TGTGCCAGCAGTAATCCGGGACGGAGGAACACTGAAGCTTTCTTT
CASSNPGRRNTEAFF
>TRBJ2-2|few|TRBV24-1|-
TGTGCCACCAGTGATCCGGGGCGTGTCACCGGGGAGCTGTTTTTT
CATSDPGRVTGELFF
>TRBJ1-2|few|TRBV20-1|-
TGCAGTGCTAGAGAGTTCAGTACCTATGGCTACACCTTC
CSAREFSTYGYTF
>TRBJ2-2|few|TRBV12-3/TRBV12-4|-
TGTGCCAGCAGCCCGAGCGGGGAGCTGTTTTTT
CASSPSGELFF
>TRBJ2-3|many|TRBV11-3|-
TGTGCCAGTGCTCTTAGCGGAGGGGTTGATACGCAGTATTTT
CASALSGGVDTQYF
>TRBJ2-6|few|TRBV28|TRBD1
TGTGCCAGCAGTTTCCCGCCGGGACAGGGGGCCACTGGGGCCAACGTCCTGACTTTC
CASSFPPGQGATGANVLTF
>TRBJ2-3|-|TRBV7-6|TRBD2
TGTGCCAGCAGCTTCCTCCAGGGTAGCGGGGGGTACCCGAATACGCAGTATTTT
CASSFLQGSGGYPNTQYF
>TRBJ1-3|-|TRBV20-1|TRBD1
TGCAGTGCGGAAGACAGGGGATCCTCTGAAAACACCATATATTTT
CSAEDRGSSENTIYF
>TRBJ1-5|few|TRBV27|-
TGTGCCAGGGCACAGGATAATAGCAATCAGCCCCAGCATTTT
CARAQDNSNQPQHF
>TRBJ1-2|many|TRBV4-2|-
TGTGCCAGCACCGTGCCGGGGAGTTATGGCTACACCTTC
CASTVPGSYGYTF
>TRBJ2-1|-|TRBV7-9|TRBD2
TGTGCCAGCAGCTCCCGTGTATCGGTAGCGGGGTACAATGAGCAGTTCTTC
CASSSRVSVAGYNEQFF
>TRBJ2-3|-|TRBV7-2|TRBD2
TGTGCCAGCAGTCGAGCAGGCGGGGGGCGGGGAGATACGCAGTATTTT
CASSRAGGGRGDTQYF
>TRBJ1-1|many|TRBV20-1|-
TGCAGTGCCCAAGAGGGTATCACTGAAGCTTTCTTT
CSAQEGITEAFF
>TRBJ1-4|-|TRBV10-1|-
TGCGCCAGCCAAGGACAGTATAATGAAAAACTGTTTTTT
CASQGQYNEKLFF
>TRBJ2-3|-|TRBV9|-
TGTGCCAGCAGCACCGGGCACCTGTCGGGGGCAGATACGCAGTATTTT
CASSTGHLSGADTQYF
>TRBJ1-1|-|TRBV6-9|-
TGTGCCAGCAGATACCTTTGCGGAGGGGTGCCAGTTATGAACACTGAAGCTTTCTTT
CASRYLCGGVPVMNTEAFF
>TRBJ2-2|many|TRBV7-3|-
TGTGCCAGCAGCCCAGGGGCAAACGGGGCCGGGGAGCTGTTTTTT
CASSPGANGAGELFF
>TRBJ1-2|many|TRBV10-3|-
TGTGCCGCCTCCTTTGACGGGACATGGGATGGCTACACCTTC
CAASFDGTWDGYTF
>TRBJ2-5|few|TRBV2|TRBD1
TGTGCCAGCAGTGTGACAGGGGTACAAGAGACCCAGTACTTC
CASSVTGVQETQYF
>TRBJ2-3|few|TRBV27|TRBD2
TGTGCCAGCAGTTCCGGGACTAACATACGCACAGATACGCAGTATTTT
CASSSGTNIRTDTQYF
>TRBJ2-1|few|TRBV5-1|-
TGCGCCAGCAGTCCCCCTGCCACACCCCCGGAGCAGTTCTTC
CASSPPATPPEQFF
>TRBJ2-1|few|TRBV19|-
TGTGCCACCCACAGGGAGGGGAAACGGAATGAGCAGTTCTTC
CATHREGKRNEQFF
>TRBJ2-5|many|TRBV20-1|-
TGCAGTGCTACAAATCATTACGACAGGATCCAAGAGACCCAGTACTTC
CSATNHYDRIQETQYF
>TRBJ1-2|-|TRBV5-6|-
TGTGCCAGCAGCTTGAGACAGAACTATGGCTACACCTTC
CASSLRQNYGYTF
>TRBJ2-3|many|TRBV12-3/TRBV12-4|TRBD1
TGTGCCAGCAGCCGCACCAGACAGGGGATGGGTAATACGCAGTATTTT
CASSRTRQGMGNTQYF
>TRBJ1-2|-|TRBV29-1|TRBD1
TGCAGCGTTGGGACAGGGGGCAGCGGCGGCTACACCTTC
CSVGTGGSGGYTF
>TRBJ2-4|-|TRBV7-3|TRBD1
TGTGCCAGCAGCTCCGTGACAGGGCTAGCCAAAAACATTCAGTACTTC
CASSSVTGLAKNIQYF
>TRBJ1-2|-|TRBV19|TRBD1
TGTGCCAGTACAGACAGGGTTTATAACTATGGCTACACCTTC
CASTDRVYNYGYTF
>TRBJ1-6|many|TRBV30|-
TGTGCCTGGAGTGTTGACACTCGATCACCCCTCCACTTT
CAWSVDTRSPLHF
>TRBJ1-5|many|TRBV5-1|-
TGCGCCAGCAGCCTTAAACAGGGAAGGAAGTATGGCAATCAGCCCCAGCATTTT
CASSLKQGRKYGNQPQHF
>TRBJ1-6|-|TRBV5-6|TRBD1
TGTGCCAGCAGCCCGTACTGGACAGGGAAGGATTCACCCCTCCACTTT
CASSPYWTGKDSPLHF
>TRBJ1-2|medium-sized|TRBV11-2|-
TGTGCCAGCAGCTCAGGGAGGGTGAATGGCTACACCTTC
CASSSGRVNGYTF
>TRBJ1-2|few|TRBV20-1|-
TGCAGTGCTCTGGATAAGGGGCCGGGCTACACCTTC
CSALDKGPGYTF
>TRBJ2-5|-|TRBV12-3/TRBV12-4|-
TGTGCCAGCAGTCCCCTGGGAAGGGCGGGTGAGACCCAGTACTTC
CASSPLGRAGETQYF
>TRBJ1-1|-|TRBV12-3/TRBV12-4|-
TGTGCCAGCAGTTTGGCGGTTAGCACTGAAGCTTTCTTT
CASSLAVSTEAFF
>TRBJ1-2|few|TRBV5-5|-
TGTGCCAGCACCTACAGCGGTCAGGCCTACTATGGCTACACCTTC
CASTYSGQAYYGYTF
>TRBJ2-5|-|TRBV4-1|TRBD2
TGCGCCAGCAGCCAAGATCTACTAGCGGGTAATCAGACCCAGTACTTC
CASSQDLLAGNQTQYF